A single sample gave rise to the 16 T cell receptor beta chains below, sequenced in a study of vaccination and CD4 T cells after COVID-19. Cultured CD4+ T-cell DNA underwent Oncomine TCR Beta short-read sequencing. TCRdb reanalysed the PCR reads using MiXCR and keeps one entry per CDR3 protein. This table has 19,000 or so distinct CDR3 sequences, roughly 50% appearing once. Indicated treatment: roughly 11-day PBMC culture with coronavirus spike peptide pools or control peptides (ViraFEST assay). Their antigens remain unidentified. This specimen consisted of CD4+ T cells from blood, cultured in vitro, obtained after SARS-CoV-2 vaccination. All receptors derive from a human donor who had recovered from COVID-19.

This chain joins TRBV6-1 and TRBJ1-2, with 7 bases aligning to TRBD1. V lost 7 bases and J lost 4; bases outside the gene matches: 9. Per germline, CDR1 MNHNS and CDR2 SASEGT. This CDR3 contains 14 residues. The CDR3 loop reads CASTGTVPGYGYTF. As DNA, the CDR3 is TGTGCCAGCACCGGGACAGTCCCAGGCTATGGCTACACCTTC.

V is TRBV28 and J is TRBJ1-2, with D unresolved. Trimming pared 7 bases from V and 2 bases from J, leaving 14 bases between. Germline lookup yields CDR1 MDHEN and CDR2 SYDVKM. The CDR3 consists of 14 residues. The CDR3 loop is CASTTLPVNYGYTF. In DNA form, the CDR3 reads TGTGCCAGCACCACACTCCCAGTAAACTATGGCTACACCTTC.

V usage is TRBV9 and J usage is TRBJ1-6, with 8 bases lining up with TRBD1. V gave up 6 bases and J gave up 6 bases; unmatched junction bases: 8. The CDR3 spans 15 residues. Germline V lookup: CDR1 SGDLS, CDR2 YYNGEE. In DNA form, the CDR3 reads TGTGCCAGCAACCGGGAGGGACAGGCTAATTCACCCCTCCACTTT. It codes for CASNREGQANSPLHF.

V gene TRBV6-1 combines with J gene TRBJ1-1; D is possibly TRBD1 (5 bases). This CDR3 is 13 amino acids long. The germline CDR1 and CDR2 sequences are MNHNS and SASEGT. Trimming cost V 7 bases and J 5 bases, with 14 bases left between them. CDR3 nucleotides: TGTGCCAGCAATTGGGGTCGGGGGACTGAAGCTTTCTTT. The encoded protein is CASNWGRGTEAFF.

This clonotype was detected only a few times. The chain uses TRBV5-4 and TRBJ2-5; 8 nucleotides agree with TRBD2. Germline assignment: CDR1 SGHNT and CDR2 YYREEE (reference sequence). This CDR3 region has 18 residues. The V segment lost 0 bases and the J segment 0 bases; nucleotides outside the gene matches: 10. This CDR3 reads CASSLGRGGGGYQETQYF. Here the CDR3 DNA reads TGTGCCAGCAGCTTGGGACGAGGCGGCGGGGGGTACCAAGAGACCCAGTACTTC.

This clonotype has more than one count but fewer than ten. This rearrangement joins TRBV4-3 to TRBJ1-1; 8 bases agree with TRBD1. The CDR3 is 17 amino acids. V gave up 3 bases and J gave up 6 bases; unmatched junction bases: 15. CDR1 and CDR2 from the germline V gene are LGHNA and YSLEER. As DNA, the CDR3 is TGCGCCAGCAGCCAGGATCGTGGTTCAGGGGGCAGGCCTGAAGCTTTCTTT. It codes for CASSQDRGSGGRPEAFF.

This clonotype appeared a few times. DNA of the CDR3: TGTGCCAGCAGCCCCACCCGAGACACTGAAGCTTTCTTT. It specifies CASSPTRDTEAFF. V usage is TRBV7-9 and J usage is TRBJ1-1, with D uncertain. The CDR3 has 13 residues. CDR1 and CDR2 (germline): SEHNR, FQNEAQ (reference sequence). Trimming removed 5 bases from V and 3 bases from J, with 10 bases in between.

The chain carries TRBV6-1 and TRBJ1-6, with D possibly being TRBD1 (5 bases). V was pared by 6 bases and J by 9 bases, with 15 bases between. This CDR3 spans 14 amino acids. Germline-derived CDR1 and CDR2 are MNHNS and SASEGT. The CDR3 loop reads CASSDSSLRSPLHF. The CDR3 bases are TGTGCCAGCAGCGACAGTTCGTTGCGTTCACCCCTCCACTTT.

By its share, this clonotype is medium-sized. The J gene is TRBJ1-1, the V gene TRBV20-1, with TRBD1 identical over 7 bases. The germline V gene encodes CDR1 DFQATT and CDR2 SNEGSKA (reference sequence). The CDR3 spans 14 residues. Trimming took 5 bases from V and 2 from J; bases not matched to a gene: 8. The chain's CDR3 is CSAPKTGTNTEAFF. The CDR3 DNA reads TGCAGTGCTCCGAAGACAGGGACTAACACTGAAGCTTTCTTT.

Only a few counts were recorded for this clonotype. The chain recombines TRBV20-1 with TRBJ1-2; 10 bases agree with TRBD1. The germline CDR1 and CDR2 sequences are DFQATT and SNEGSKA (reference sequence). The ends lost 5 bases at V and 2 bases at J; junction bases unmatched: 2. The CDR3 extends over 13 amino acids. The CDR3, as DNA: TGCAGTGCTTCGGGACAGGGGAACTATGGCTACACCTTC. This translates into CSASGQGNYGYTF.

J is TRBJ2-5 and V is TRBV4-2; 12 positions match TRBD2. CDR1 LGHNA and CDR2 YNFKEQ come from the germline V gene. CDR3 size: 19 residues. V lost 1 base to trimming and J lost 5 bases; unmatched junction nucleotides: 14. The CDR3 spells CASSQGFTSGRLGNETQYF. The CDR3 coding sequence is TGTGCCAGCAGCCAAGGATTTACTAGCGGGAGGTTAGGTAATGAGACCCAGTACTTC.

Details on this clonotype: Germline and junction disagree at one end, which may indicate a read error. The J gene is TRBJ1-2, the V gene TRBV6-1; unclear D gene. Germline V gene sequence: CDR1 MNHNS, CDR2 SASEGT. This CDR3 comprises 14 residues. The CDR3 coding sequence is TGTGCCAGCAGGGAAGGACGTCTCCCCTATGGCTACACCTTC. Encoded protein: CASREGRLPYGYTF.

This clonotype occurred a few times. The chain uses TRBV6-2 or TRBV6-3 and TRBJ1-5, with TRBD1 as a possible D gene (5 bases). CDR1 is MNHEY, CDR2 SVGEGT, per germline. V shed 2 bases and J shed 3 bases, with 11 bases lying between them. This CDR3 has 15 amino acids. In DNA form, the CDR3 reads TGTGCCAGCAGTTACCCGGCAGGGAACAATCAGCCCCAGCATTTT. Translation gives CASSYPAGNNQPQHF.

DNA of the CDR3: TGTGCCAGCAGTTACTCAGGCTCCTACGAGCAGTACTTC. Translating gives CASSYSGSYEQYF. This sequence joins TRBV6-2 or TRBV6-3 and TRBJ2-7, with unresolved D. The V end was cut by 0 bases, the J end by 0 bases, with 3 bases between. CDR3 length: 13 amino acids. Germline CDR1 MNHEY, CDR2 SVGEGT.

This chain's CDR3 is CASSSGPGGSYGYTF. CDR3 sequence (DNA): TGTGCCAGCAGTTCCGGGCCAGGGGGGAGCTATGGCTACACCTTC. The chain has TRBV6-2 or TRBV6-3 and TRBJ1-2; 7 bases agree with TRBD1. With V trimmed by 4 bases and J by 4 bases, 9 bases remained unmatched. Germline-derived CDR1 and CDR2 are MNHEY and SVGEGT. The CDR3 runs to 15 residues.

V usage is TRBV21-1 and J usage is TRBJ2-3; TRBD2, the table's D call, lacks a check against the DNA. TRBV21-1 is a pseudogene locus. CDR3 length equals 15 residues. The CDR3: CASSARDLCTDTQYF. The CDR3 DNA is TGTGCCAGCAGCGCGCGGGACTTATGCACAGATACGCAGTATTTT.